The 20 T cell receptor beta chains below all came from one sample that was sequenced in a study of blood T cell repertoires in COVID-19. Repertoires were generated with immunoSEQ multiplex PCR, while TCRdb's copy carries only in-frame clones and drops some. The data show about 98,000 clones, about 81% seen once. Material: peripheral blood. The receptors here all came from a man between 65 and 80 years old with acute or convalescent COVID-19.

This clone was detected only once. CDR3: CASSSRQVTDTQYF. As DNA, the CDR3 is TGTGCCAGCAGCTCTCGACAGGTCACAGATACGCAGTATTTT. The genes are TRBV2 and TRBJ2-3; D may be TRBD1 (6 bases). Germline loops: CDR1 SNHLY, CDR2 FYNNEI. V was shortened by 6 bases and J by 2 bases, with 12 bases between the two germline ends. The CDR3 loop spans 14 amino acids.

With regard to this clone: At one end the junction does not follow the germline gene, possibly because of a read error. V gene TRBV28 combines with J gene TRBJ2-3; D uncertain. The germline gives CDR1 MDHEN, CDR2 SYDVKM. CDR3 size: 10 residues. Written as DNA, the CDR3 is TGTGCCAGCAGTTTAGAGGTCTCACATTTT. This codes for CASSLEVSHF.

This clone has only a few counts. The chain employs TRBV11-3 and TRBJ2-7, with TRBD1 identical over 7 bases. CDR1 SGHNT and CDR2 YENEEA come from the germline V gene. The CDR3 length is 15 residues. J gave up 4 bases and V 0 bases, and 6 bases lay outside the gene matches. The CDR3 spells CASSLDATGLYEQYF. The DNA for the CDR3 is TGTGCCAGCAGCTTAGATGCGACAGGGCTTTACGAGCAGTACTTC.

The chain employs TRBV6-5 and TRBJ2-1; a possible D gene is TRBD2 (6 bases). Trimming stripped 8 bases from V and 4 bases from J, with 12 bases between. There are 13 residues in the CDR3. Germline-derived CDR1 and CDR2 are MNHEY and SVGAGI. CDR3 protein: CASVGDFYNEQFF. CDR3 sequence (DNA): TGTGCCAGCGTTGGGGACTTTTACAATGAGCAGTTCTTC.

The chain is built from TRBV11-2 and TRBJ2-4, with TRBD2 as a possible D gene (6 bases). The germline gives CDR1 SGHAT, CDR2 FQNNGV. The CDR3 covers 16 residues. Trimming removed 0 bases at V and 0 bases at J, with 9 bases between. CDR3 sequence (DNA): TGTGCCAGCAGCTTAGATGGGGGGAGAGCCAAAAACATTCAGTACTTC. Translation: CASSLDGGRAKNIQYF.

A word on this clone: The junction differs from germline at one of its ends, possibly a read error. V and J are TRBV5-8 and TRBJ1-1; weak D call: TRBD1 (6 bases). The CDR3 loop spans 14 amino acids. Germline V lookup: CDR1 SGHTS, CDR2 YDEGEE. CDR3: CASSLEGGNPEAFF. The DNA of the CDR3 is TGTGCCAGCAGCTTGGAGGGGGGGAACCCTGAAGCTTTCTTT.

The genes are TRBV6-5 and TRBJ1-4; D uncertain. The CDR3 runs 16 residues. V dropped 4 bases and J dropped 0 bases, with 12 bases sitting between them. CDR1 and CDR2 (germline): MNHEY, SVGAGI. The CDR3 is CASSSLPSATNEKLFF. The DNA for the CDR3 is TGTGCCAGCAGTTCCCTGCCAAGCGCAACTAATGAAAAACTGTTTTTT.

This clone was observed once. This chain links TRBV7-9 with TRBJ1-1; the D gene is possibly TRBD1 (6 bases). Germline CDR1 SEHNR, CDR2 FQNEAQ (reference sequence). V was clipped by 6 bases and J by 0 bases, with 17 bases between them. There are 16 residues in the CDR3. The CDR3 coding sequence is TGTGCCAGCAGACCAGGGTGGGCAGGGGTGAACACTGAAGCTTTCTTT. Encoded protein: CASRPGWAGVNTEAFF.

V is TRBV2 and J is TRBJ2-7; D is perhaps TRBD1 (5 bases). The CDR3 is made up of 15 amino acids. V shed 3 bases and J shed 0 bases, with 12 bases lying between them. Germline assignment: CDR1 SNHLY and CDR2 FYNNEI. The CDR3 is CASSDWGRSSYEQYF. The CDR3, as DNA: TGTGCCAGCAGTGACTGGGGCCGGAGCTCCTACGAGCAGTACTTC.

The DNA for the CDR3 is TGTGCCAGCAGCTTACCCTTCTCCTACAATGAGCAGTTCTTC. It encodes CASSLPFSYNEQFF. V and J are TRBV7-9 and TRBJ2-1; D is undetermined. CDR3 size: 14 residues. Trimming cost V 2 bases and J 0 bases, with 5 bases left between them. Germline V gene data show CDR1 as SEHNR and CDR2 as FQNEAQ (reference sequence).

The chain joins TRBV28 to TRBJ1-6; a weak D match, TRBD1 (5 bases). V lost 8 bases, J lost 2 bases, and 13 bases lay in between. The CDR3 has 15 amino acids. Germline loops: CDR1 MDHEN, CDR2 SYDVKM. This CDR3 is CASGPPTAYNSPLHF. For the CDR3, the DNA is TGTGCCAGCGGCCCCCCGACAGCCTATAATTCACCCCTCCACTTT. Combining the CDR3 with reference TRBV28 and TRBJ1-6 gives the whole variable domain DVKVTQSSRYLVKRTGEKVFLECVQDMDHENMFWYRQDPGLGLRLIYFSYDVKMKEKGDIPEGYSVSREKKERFSLILESASTNQTSMYLCASGPPTAYNSPLHFGNGTRLTVT.

For the CDR3, the DNA is TGTGCCAGCAGCTCCATCCAGGGCTCTGGAAACACCATATATTTT. Protein: CASSSIQGSGNTIYF. The chain employs TRBV28 and TRBJ1-3; possible D gene TRBD1, 5 bases. The V end was cut by 6 bases, the J end by 0 bases, with 12 bases between. The CDR3 contains 15 residues. CDR1 MDHEN and CDR2 SYDVKM come from the germline V gene.

This chain joins TRBV27 and TRBJ2-1; the match to TRBD2 covers 13 bases. With V trimmed by 6 bases and J by 7 bases, 9 bases remained unmatched. The length of the CDR3 is 16 residues. Germline V lookup: CDR1 MNHEY, CDR2 SMNVEV (reference sequence). DNA of the CDR3: TGTGCCAGCAGCTCTAGGACTAGCGGGAGTTGGAATGAGCAGTTCTTC. Translation gives CASSSRTSGSWNEQFF.

The chain is built from TRBV27 and TRBJ2-7, with 7 bases lining up with TRBD2. Looked up from germline, CDR1 is MNHEY and CDR2 is SMNVEV (reference sequence). The CDR3 loop spans 14 amino acids. V lost 7 bases, J lost 6 bases, and 12 bases stayed unmatched. CDR3 sequence: CASKERDYSREQYF. The CDR3 nucleotides are TGTGCCAGCAAGGAAAGGGACTATTCTCGCGAGCAGTACTTC.

This chain connects TRBV6-6 to TRBJ2-3; 15 nucleotides line up with TRBD2. CDR1 and CDR2 from the germline V gene are MNHNY and SVGAGI (reference sequence). V dropped 5 bases and J dropped 1; count of bases not matched to a gene: 7. The CDR3 is 18 residues long. In DNA form, the CDR3 reads TGTGCCAGCAGTCCCCAAAGGACTAGCGGGAGGGGCACAGATACGCAGTATTTT. It is translated as CASSPQRTSGRGTDTQYF.

DNA for the CDR3: TGTGCCAGCAGCTTATTGACAGGGGGAACCGGGGAGCTGTTTTTT. It encodes CASSLLTGGTGELFF. This chain uses TRBV7-3 with TRBJ2-2; TRBD1 agrees at 9 bases. CDR1 is SGHTA, CDR2 FQGTGA, per germline. CDR3 length: 15 residues. Trimming at V came to 2 bases and at J to 5 bases, leaving 3 bases not matched to a gene.

V and J are TRBV4-1 and TRBJ1-3; no clear D gene. V gave up 0 bases and J gave up 0 bases, with 9 bases separating them. The CDR3 sequence is 16 residues long. Germline assignment: CDR1 MGHRA and CDR2 YSYEKL. The CDR3 DNA sequence: TGCGCCAGCAGCCAAGAGGGCACAAACTCTGGAAACACCATATATTTT. This codes for CASSQEGTNSGNTIYF.

V and J are TRBV27 and TRBJ2-1, with 7 bases lining up with TRBD2. J gave up 9 bases and V 0 bases, and 5 bases lay outside the gene matches. Germline V CDR1 and CDR2: MNHEY, SMNVEV (reference sequence). This CDR3 spans 14 amino acids. In nucleotides, the CDR3 is TGTGCCAGCAGTTTATCTAGCGGGCGTGGTGAGCAGTTCTTC. Residues: CASSLSSGRGEQFF.

This clone appeared a single time. The V gene is TRBV6-5, the J gene TRBJ1-1; possibly TRBD1 for D (6 bases). V dropped 7 bases and J dropped 1 base, with 16 bases sitting between them. The germline gives CDR1 MNHEY, CDR2 SVGAGI. This CDR3 comprises 15 residues. The CDR3 loop reads CASIRDTTRNTEAFF. Written as DNA, the CDR3 is TGTGCCAGCATTAGGGACACAACGAGGAACACTGAAGCTTTCTTT.

The chain has TRBV19 and TRBJ1-4; D gene unclear. Germline V lookup: CDR1 LNHDA, CDR2 SQIVND (reference sequence). V dropped 5 bases and J dropped 8 bases, with 9 bases sitting between them. The CDR3 has 12 amino acids. The CDR3 spells CASSSRVEKLFF. The CDR3 coding sequence is TGTGCCAGTAGTTCCCGGGTGGAAAAACTGTTTTTT.